This entry lists 4 T cell receptor beta chains sequenced from one sample in a study of early T cells in non-severe SARS-CoV-2 infection. One entry per CDR3 protein results from TCRdb running MiXCR on the 5' RACE reads. The sample carries 90,000 or so distinct CDR3 sequences, 14% to 15% recorded once. The specimen sequenced was whole blood. These receptors all come from an adult who was a healthcare worker with PCR-confirmed SARS-CoV-2 infection or an uninfected control (not recorded which).

The sample holds a few counts of this clonotype. This chain uses TRBV28 with TRBJ1-3, with D perhaps matching TRBD1 (6 bases). Per germline, CDR1 MDHEN and CDR2 SYDVKM. Trimming stripped 7 bases from V and 1 base from J, with 14 bases between. CDR3 length: 15 residues. CDR3 in DNA: TGTGCCAGCAACAGGGAGATCTTTTCTGGAAACACCATATATTTT. It specifies CASNREIFSGNTIYF. Combining the CDR3 with reference TRBV28 and TRBJ1-3 gives the whole variable domain DVKVTQSSRYLVKRTGEKVFLECVQDMDHENMFWYRQDPGLGLRLIYFSYDVKMKEKGDIPEGYSVSREKKERFSLILESASTNQTSMYLCASNREIFSGNTIYFGEGSWLTVV.

This clonotype appeared many times. The V call is TRBV7-8, the J call TRBJ1-1; D call uncertain. Per germline, CDR1 SGHVS and CDR2 FQNEAQ. V was clipped by 2 bases and J by 3 bases, with 10 bases between them. This CDR3 spans 14 amino acids. The CDR3 sequence is CASSLHTGDTEAFF. In DNA, the CDR3 is TGTGCCAGCAGCTTACATACGGGAGACACTGAAGCTTTCTTT.

This clonotype turned up a few times. CDR3 in DNA: TGTGCCAGCAGTCAGGCAAATTCACCCCTCCACTTT. Translated, it gives CASSQANSPLHF. This chain joins TRBV9 and TRBJ1-6; D unresolved. Per germline, CDR1 SGDLS and CDR2 YYNGEE. This CDR3 is 12 amino acids long. V dropped 5 bases and J dropped 7 bases, with 7 bases sitting between them.

This clonotype was detected only a few times. The chain uses TRBV20-1 and TRBJ2-1; 12 positions agree with TRBD2. Germline V gene sequence: CDR1 DFQATT, CDR2 SNEGSKA (reference sequence). The CDR3 contains 16 residues. J gave up 5 bases and V 3 bases, and 8 bases lay outside the gene matches. The CDR3 DNA follows: TGCAGTGCTAGGCCGGGACTAGCGGGTGGACACAATGAGCAGTTCTTC. It yields the protein CSARPGLAGGHNEQFF.